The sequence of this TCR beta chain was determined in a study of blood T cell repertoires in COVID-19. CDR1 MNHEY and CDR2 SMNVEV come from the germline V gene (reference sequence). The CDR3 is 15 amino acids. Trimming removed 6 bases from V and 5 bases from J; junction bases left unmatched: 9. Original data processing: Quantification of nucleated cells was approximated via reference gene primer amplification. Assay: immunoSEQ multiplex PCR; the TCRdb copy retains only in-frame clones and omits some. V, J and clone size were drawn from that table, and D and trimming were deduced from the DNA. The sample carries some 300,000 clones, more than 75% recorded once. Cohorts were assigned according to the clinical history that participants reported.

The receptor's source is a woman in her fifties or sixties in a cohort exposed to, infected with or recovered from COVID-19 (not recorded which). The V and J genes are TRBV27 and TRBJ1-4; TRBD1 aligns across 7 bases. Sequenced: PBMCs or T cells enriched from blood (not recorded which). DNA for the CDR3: TGTGCCAGCAGGGTGACAGGGAAGGGGAATGAAAAACTGTTTTTT. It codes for CASRVTGKGNEKLFF.